Following are 23 T cell receptor beta chains from one sample sequenced in a study of blood T cell repertoires in COVID-19. TCRdb's copy holds only in-frame clones and misses some; the assay was immunoSEQ multiplex PCR. The sample shows 180,000 or so clones, around 80% of them seen only once. Sequenced input: PBMCs or T cells enriched from blood (not recorded which). The receptor source for this set is a woman in her sixties who had recovered from COVID-19.

The V and J genes are TRBV18 and TRBJ1-5; TRBD1 might be the D (5 bases). Between the trimmed V and J ends, which lost 4 bases and 3 bases, there was a span of 22 bases. This CDR3 is 18 amino acids long. Germline V gene sequence: CDR1 KGHSH, CDR2 LQKENI. CDR3 sequence reads: CASSLRFGGTDLNQPQHF. The CDR3, as DNA: TGTGCCAGCTCACTACGTTTTGGGGGGACGGACCTCAATCAGCCCCAGCATTTT.

The J gene is TRBJ2-1, the V gene TRBV5-1; 12 bases fit TRBD2. The CDR3 extends over 15 amino acids. Unmatched junction bases numbered 6, after V lost 3 bases and J lost 8 bases. Germline V CDR1 and CDR2: SGHRS, YFSETQ. CDR3 bases: TGCGCCAGCAGCTCCGGGACTAGCGGGCAGGATGAGCAGTTCTTC. Its translation is CASSSGTSGQDEQFF.

The rearrangement uses TRBV5-1 and TRBJ1-1, with 7 bases aligning to TRBD1. This CDR3 is 16 amino acids long. The germline V gene encodes CDR1 SGHRS and CDR2 YFSETQ. J was trimmed by 6 bases and V by 1 base; bases with no gene match: 12. The CDR3: CASSLNGAGGPAEAFF. CDR3 in DNA: TGCGCCAGCAGCTTGAACGGAGCAGGGGGGCCCGCTGAAGCTTTCTTT.

The J gene is TRBJ2-1, the V gene TRBV28, with a weak D call TRBD2 (5 bases). The V gene's germline CDR1 is MDHEN and CDR2 SYDVKM. Trimming left V 8 bases short and J 6 bases short, with 17 bases between. CDR3 size: 14 residues. The CDR3 loop reads CASLLDAESNEQFF. The CDR3 DNA sequence: TGTGCCAGCTTACTAGATGCGGAGAGCAATGAGCAGTTCTTC.

V gene TRBV2 combines with J gene TRBJ1-5; 10 bases match TRBD1. The germline gives CDR1 SNHLY, CDR2 FYNNEI. The V and J ends lost 3 bases and 7 bases, in that order; junction bases with no gene match: 9. The CDR3 sequence is 16 residues long. CDR3 sequence: CASSEGQGYSRQPQHF. CDR3 DNA sequence: TGTGCCAGCAGTGAGGGACAGGGGTATAGTCGGCAGCCCCAGCATTTT. Full variable domain (remainder filled in from reference TRBV2 and TRBJ1-5): EPEVTQTPSHQVTQMGQEVILRCVPISNHLYFYWYRQILGQKVEFLVSFYNNEISEKSEIFDDQFSVERPDGSNFTLKIRSTKLEDSAMYFCASSEGQGYSRQPQHFGDGTRLSIL.

CDR3 DNA sequence: TGTGCCAGCAGTTTATGGGGAGAAGAGACCCAGTACTTC. This encodes CASSLWGEETQYF. The rearrangement uses TRBV28 and TRBJ2-5, with a tentative D call TRBD2 (5 bases). The germline V gene has CDR1 MDHEN and CDR2 SYDVKM. V lost 0 bases to trimming and J lost 3 bases, with 5 bases between them. This CDR3 contains 13 residues.

The rearrangement uses TRBV5-4 and TRBJ2-7, with D maybe TRBD1 (8 bases). Germline-derived CDR1 and CDR2 are SGHNT and YYREEE (reference sequence). V was cut by 4 bases and J by 6 bases, with 14 bases left in between. The CDR3 length is 13 residues. The CDR3 is CASSNTGGVEQYF. The CDR3, as DNA: TGTGCCAGCAGCAACACAGGGGGGGTCGAGCAGTACTTC.

The V gene is TRBV11-2, the J gene TRBJ1-1, with a weak D call TRBD1 (6 bases). This CDR3 is built from 16 residues. V was clipped by 5 bases and J by 3 bases, with 19 bases between them. CDR1 is SGHAT and CDR2 is FQNNGV in the germline V gene. This CDR3 reads CASSANSWAGDTEAFF. The DNA for the CDR3 is TGTGCCAGCAGCGCGAACTCATGGGCAGGGGACACTGAAGCTTTCTTT.

The chain couples TRBV5-4 to TRBJ1-3; TRBD1 matches 7 bases. Per germline, CDR1 SGHNT and CDR2 YYREEE (reference sequence). This CDR3 spans 13 amino acids. After removal of 4 bases from V and 4 bases from J, the junction contained 2 bases not matched to a gene. The CDR3 is CASSRDSGNTIYF. The CDR3 DNA follows: TGTGCCAGCAGCCGGGACAGCGGAAACACCATATATTTT.

This clone has only one observation. V gene TRBV18 combines with J gene TRBJ1-5; D is perhaps TRBD1 (6 bases). From germline, CDR1 is KGHSH and CDR2 LQKENI. The V end was cut by 4 bases, the J end by 7 bases, with 17 bases between. The length of the CDR3 is 15 residues. CDR3 loop: CASSLRGGVGQPQHF. CDR3 DNA: TGTGCCAGCTCACTCCGGGGGGGCGTCGGGCAGCCCCAGCATTTT.

This chain joins TRBV5-4 and TRBJ2-3; 7 nucleotides match TRBD2. V dropped 2 bases and J dropped 0; count of bases not matched to a gene: 6. The germline V gene has CDR1 SGHNT and CDR2 YYREEE (reference sequence). CDR3 length: 16 residues. This chain's CDR3 is CASSFGGGPSTDTQYF. CDR3 DNA sequence: TGTGCCAGCAGCTTTGGGGGGGGACCAAGCACAGATACGCAGTATTTT.

This clone was observed once. The chain combines TRBV29-1 with TRBJ2-1; tentative D call: TRBD2 (5 bases). The CDR3 runs 11 residues. CDR1 is SQVTM, CDR2 ANQGSEA, per germline. The ends were cut back, 7 bases at V and 10 bases at J, with 14 bases in the middle. The CDR3 region is CSGGNRGEQFF. The CDR3 DNA reads TGCAGCGGAGGGAACCGCGGGGAGCAGTTCTTC.

This chain connects TRBV18 to TRBJ2-1; a possible D gene is TRBD2 (6 bases). V was trimmed by 4 bases and J by 6 bases, leaving 10 bases between them. Germline CDR1 is KGHSH and CDR2 is LQKENI. The length of the CDR3 is 13 residues. CDR3 nucleotide sequence: TGTGCCAGCTCACAGACTAGGGGCAATGAGCAGTTCTTC. Amino acids: CASSQTRGNEQFF.

The chain carries TRBV6-5 and TRBJ1-3, with D hard to call. The germline V and J ends were trimmed by 7 bases and 2 bases, with 15 bases remaining between them. Germline V gives CDR1 MNHEY, CDR2 SVGAGI. The CDR3 sequence is 15 residues long. The CDR3: CASIARRVAGNTIYF. CDR3 nucleotide sequence: TGTGCCAGCATTGCTCGACGGGTGGCTGGAAACACCATATATTTT.

The V call is TRBV5-1, the J call TRBJ1-1; D not certain. Trimming pared 4 bases from V and 1 base from J, leaving 8 bases between. Germline-derived CDR1 and CDR2 are SGHRS and YFSETQ. The CDR3 spans 13 residues. CDR3: CASSPLGNTEAFF. CDR3 nucleotide sequence: TGCGCCAGCAGCCCCCTAGGGAACACTGAAGCTTTCTTT.

The chain carries TRBV5-8 and TRBJ2-1, with 11 bases matching TRBD2. With V trimmed by 1 base and J by 6 bases, 3 bases remained unmatched. Germline V gives CDR1 SGHTS, CDR2 YDEGEE. CDR3 length: 15 amino acids. DNA of the CDR3: TGTGCCAGCAGCTTGATTAGCGGGGGGGTCAATGAGCAGTTCTTC. Translation gives CASSLISGGVNEQFF.

The V call is TRBV18, the J call TRBJ2-5; perhaps TRBD2 as D (5 bases). Germline CDR1 reads KGHSH; CDR2 reads LQKENI. V lost 3 bases and J lost 2, with 10 bases in between. CDR3 length: 14 amino acids. The CDR3 sequence: CASSPRADQETQYF. The CDR3 DNA sequence: TGTGCCAGCTCACCCCGAGCGGATCAAGAGACCCAGTACTTC.

This clone has only one observation. V usage is TRBV7-9 and J usage is TRBJ2-1; D ambiguous. The CDR3 extends over 16 amino acids. Germline CDR1 is SEHNR and CDR2 is FQNEAQ (reference sequence). Trimming stripped 5 bases from V and 2 bases from J, with 16 bases between. The CDR3 sequence: CASSQDRGLTYNEQFF. The CDR3, as DNA: TGTGCCAGCAGCCAAGACCGCGGCTTAACCTACAATGAGCAGTTCTTC.

The rearrangement joins TRBV5-1 to TRBJ1-2, with 12 bases lining up with TRBD1. V was clipped by 7 bases and J by 3 bases; unmatched bases: 7. The CDR3 sequence is 15 residues long. Germline V gene lookup returns CDR1 SGHRS and CDR2 YFSETQ. CDR3 in DNA: TGCGCCAGCCTCTCCGGGACAGGGGGCGACTATGGCTACACCTTC. Its protein is CASLSGTGGDYGYTF.

The rearrangement uses TRBV18 and TRBJ1-5; 10 bases agree with TRBD1. Germline-derived CDR1 and CDR2 are KGHSH and LQKENI. The CDR3 covers 17 residues. The junction had 5 bases not matched to a gene; V was cut back by 3 bases and J by 0 bases. CDR3 sequence reads: CASSPTGGPYSNQPQHF. CDR3 DNA: TGTGCCAGCTCACCGACAGGGGGCCCCTATAGCAATCAGCCCCAGCATTTT.

J is TRBJ2-3 and V is TRBV2, with 8 bases lining up with TRBD2. V was clipped by 6 bases and J by 1 base; unmatched bases: 3. This CDR3 is 14 amino acids long. Germline CDR1 SNHLY, CDR2 FYNNEI. DNA for the CDR3: TGTGCCAGCAGATTGACTAGCGGCACAGATACGCAGTATTTT. It specifies CASRLTSGTDTQYF.

The chain uses TRBV11-2 and TRBJ2-1; unclear D gene. From germline, CDR1 is SGHAT and CDR2 FQNNGV. V was trimmed by 0 bases and J by 0 bases, leaving 9 bases between them. The CDR3 consists of 16 residues. As DNA, the CDR3 is TGTGCCAGCAGCTTAGAACGGTTAAGCTCCTACAATGAGCAGTTCTTC. This sequence encodes CASSLERLSSYNEQFF.

In this sample, this clone turned up once. This chain connects TRBV3-1 (or the pseudogene TRBV3-2) to TRBJ2-7; a possible D gene is TRBD2 (5 bases). Trimming left V 3 bases short and J 3 bases short, with 9 bases between. CDR1 LGHDT and CDR2 YNNKEL come from the germline V gene (reference sequence). The CDR3 extends over 13 amino acids. The CDR3 region has the DNA TGTGCCAGCAGCCATCGGGGAATCTACGAGCAGTACTTC. Encoded protein: CASSHRGIYEQYF.